This is a list of T cell receptor beta chains from one sample in a study of sequential checkpoint blockade in melanoma. TCRdb keeps only in-frame clones here, not all; method: immunoSEQ multiplex PCR. The sample lists fewer than 4,000 clones; less than 75% were seen once. Sequencing was performed on CD8+ T cells sorted from blood (inferred from file names), taken from a patient given nivolumab and ipilimumab in sequence. These receptors all come from a human donor with melanoma. Each CDR3 is given with its conserved first and last residue. The order of the fields is clone size, D gene, J gene, V gene, CDR3 protein, CDR3 DNA. The D gene is left open where the match is weak. Clone size, where shown, is once, few, many, or a class for clones that have expanded.

once	-	TRBJ2-3	TRBV5-6	CASSLGQSDTQYF	TGTGCCAGCAGCTTGGGACAATCAGATACGCAGTATTTT
-	-	TRBJ1-5	TRBV27	CASSFHGGGNQPQHF	TGTGCCAGCAGTTTTCATGGGGGCGGCAATCAGCCCCAGCATTTT
-	-	TRBJ2-1	TRBV9	CASSVGGRDEQFF	TGTGCCAGCAGCGTAGGGGGGCGGGATGAGCAGTTCTTC
-	TRBD1	TRBJ2-3	TRBV4-1	CASAGTGEDTQYF	TGCGCCAGCGCCGGGACAGGGGAGGATACGCAGTATTTT
few	-	TRBJ2-1	TRBV9	CASARDAYNEQFF	TGTGCCAGTGCGCGGGATGCCTACAATGAGCAGTTCTTC
-	TRBD2	TRBJ2-2	TRBV14	CASSQETGPLAGVIGGELFF	TGTGCCAGCAGCCAAGAGACCGGGCCACTAGCGGGAGTAATAGGCGGGGAGCTGTTTTTT
-	-	TRBJ2-3	TRBV19	CASSTQTSPDTQYF	TGTGCCAGTAGTACACAAACTAGTCCAGATACGCAGTATTTT
-	TRBD2	TRBJ2-7	TRBV4-1	CASSQASGASYEQYF	TGCGCCAGCAGCCAAGCTAGCGGGGCCTCCTACGAGCAGTACTTC
-	-	TRBJ2-3	TRBV2	CASSQKGSTDTQYF	TGTGCCAGCAGTCAGAAGGGGAGCACAGATACGCAGTATTTT
-	-	TRBJ2-7	TRBV6-5	CASSYTTGSEQYF	TGTGCCAGCAGTTACACGACAGGCAGCGAGCAGTACTTC